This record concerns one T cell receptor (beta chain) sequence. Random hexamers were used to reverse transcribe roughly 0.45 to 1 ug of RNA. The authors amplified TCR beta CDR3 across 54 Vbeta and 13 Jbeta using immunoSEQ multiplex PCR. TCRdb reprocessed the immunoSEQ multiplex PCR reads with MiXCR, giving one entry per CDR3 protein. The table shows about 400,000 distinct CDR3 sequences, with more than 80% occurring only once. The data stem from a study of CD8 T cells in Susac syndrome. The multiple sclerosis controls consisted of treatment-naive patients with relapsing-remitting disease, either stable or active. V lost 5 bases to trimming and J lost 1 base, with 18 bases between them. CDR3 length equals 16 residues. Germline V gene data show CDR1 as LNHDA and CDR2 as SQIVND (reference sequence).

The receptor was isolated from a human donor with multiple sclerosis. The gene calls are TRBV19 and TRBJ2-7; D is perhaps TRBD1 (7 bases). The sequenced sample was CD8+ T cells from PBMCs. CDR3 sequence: CASSQEGTAKSYEQYF. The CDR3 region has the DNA TGTGCCAGTAGTCAGGAGGGGACAGCAAAATCCTACGAGCAGTACTTC.